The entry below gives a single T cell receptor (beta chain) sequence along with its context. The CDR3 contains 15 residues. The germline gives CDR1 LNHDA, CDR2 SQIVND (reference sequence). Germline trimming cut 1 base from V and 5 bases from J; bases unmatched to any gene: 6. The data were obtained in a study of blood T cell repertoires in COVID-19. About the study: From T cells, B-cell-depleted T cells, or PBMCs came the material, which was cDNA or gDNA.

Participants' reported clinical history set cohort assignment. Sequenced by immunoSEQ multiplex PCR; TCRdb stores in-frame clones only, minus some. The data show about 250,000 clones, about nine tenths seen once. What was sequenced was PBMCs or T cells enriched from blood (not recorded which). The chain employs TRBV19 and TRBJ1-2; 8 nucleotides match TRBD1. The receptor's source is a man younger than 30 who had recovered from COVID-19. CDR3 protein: CASSIGGTGGYGYTF. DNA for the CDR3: TGTGCCAGTAGTATAGGAGGAACAGGGGGATATGGCTACACCTTC.